Below, 28 T cell receptor beta chains from the same sample are listed, as sequenced in a study of PD-L1 blockade in urothelial cancer (dated by TCRdb to the late 2010s). Library preparation used the immunoSEQ multiplex PCR assay. In TCRdb, the immuneACCESS table is reduced to in-frame sequences with V and J assigned. These tables do not hold every clone; where another copy was compared, an unresolved V gene accounts for under half, and the others remain unexplained. For this sample the table gives tens of thousands of clones, of which 82% were detected only once. Roughly 9.5% of the sample is in the top ten clones. Source: PBMCs, taken around atezolizumab (anti-PD-L1) treatment. The source of these receptors is a man between 65 and 85 years old with urothelial cancer.

About this clone: Other DNA sequences in this sample translate to the same CDR3. The J gene is TRBJ2-1, the V gene TRBV5-1; TRBD1 might be the D (5 bases). CDR3 length: 15 residues. Germline CDR1 and CDR2: SGHRS and YFSETQ. V was trimmed by 0 bases and J by 3 bases, leaving 10 bases between them. CDR3 sequence: CASSLGQGLYNEQFF. CDR3 in DNA: TGCGCCAGCAGCTTGGGGCAGGGTCTCTACAATGAGCAGTTCTTC.

This clone was picked up many times. V gene TRBV5-1 combines with J gene TRBJ1-2; D is perhaps TRBD1 (5 bases). The V and J ends lost 6 bases and 2 bases respectively, with 20 bases between them. Germline V gene data show CDR1 as SGHRS and CDR2 as YFSETQ. The length of the CDR3 is 16 residues. Written as DNA, the CDR3 is TGCGCCAGCACCGTATTTTCGGGGGAAACGAACTATGGCTACACCTTC. Its protein is CASTVFSGETNYGYTF.

CDR3 bases: TGCGCCAGCAGCCAAGAAGCGATTAGCGGGAGCTACGAGCAGTACTTC. Translating it yields CASSQEAISGSYEQYF. This chain uses TRBV4-1 with TRBJ2-7; TRBD2 aligns across 9 bases. Per germline, CDR1 MGHRA and CDR2 YSYEKL. The CDR3 sequence is 16 residues long. V gave up 0 bases and J gave up 3 bases; unmatched junction bases: 6.

This clone was observed once. The chain recombines TRBV30 with TRBJ2-3; a possible D gene is TRBD1 (6 bases). This CDR3 is 12 amino acids long. Trimming took off 0 bases at V and 5 bases at J, with 6 bases between the two ends. Germline V gene lookup returns CDR1 GTSNPN and CDR2 SVGIG (reference sequence). The CDR3: CAWSVQGDTQYF. The CDR3, as DNA: TGTGCCTGGAGTGTACAGGGAGATACGCAGTATTTT.

This chain links TRBV6-5 with TRBJ1-2; D remains unclear. CDR3 size: 15 residues. Trimming removed 4 bases from V and 0 bases from J, with 12 bases in between. Looked up from germline, CDR1 is MNHEY and CDR2 is SVGAGI. CDR3 coding DNA: TGTGCCAGCAGTTGGGCAGGACTAGCTAACTATGGCTACACCTTC. It encodes CASSWAGLANYGYTF.

This clone came up a few times. The chain's CDR3 is CAATIGGGQGDTQYF. In nucleotides, the CDR3 is TGTGCCGCCACGATTGGCGGGGGTCAAGGAGATACGCAGTATTTT. The J gene is TRBJ2-3, the V gene TRBV6-1; TRBD2 aligns across 7 bases. The CDR3 totals 15 residues. CDR1 MNHNS and CDR2 SASEGT come from the germline V gene. V shed 11 bases, J shed 5 bases, and the junction held 16 bases outside the gene matches.

This clone was recorded a few times. The chain recombines TRBV5-1 with TRBJ1-4; tentative D call: TRBD1 (5 bases). The CDR3 spans 15 residues. V was trimmed by 0 bases and J by 0 bases, leaving 6 bases between them. CDR1 is SGHRS, CDR2 YFSETQ, per germline. The CDR3 reads CASSLAGSTNEKLFF. For the CDR3, the DNA is TGCGCCAGCAGCTTGGCAGGGTCAACTAATGAAAAACTGTTTTTT.

V is TRBV28 and J is TRBJ1-1; D unclear. CDR1 and CDR2 from the germline V gene are MDHEN and SYDVKM. The CDR3 covers 12 residues. V gave up 9 bases and J gave up 0 bases, with 8 bases separating them. CDR3: CASSGMNTEAFF. The DNA of the CDR3 is TGTGCCAGTTCGGGTATGAACACTGAAGCTTTCTTT. Variable domain in full (rest from reference TRBV28 and TRBJ1-1): DVKVTQSSRYLVKRTGEKVFLECVQDMDHENMFWYRQDPGLGLRLIYFSYDVKMKEKGDIPEGYSVSREKKERFSLILESASTNQTSMYLCASSGMNTEAFFGQGTRLTVV.

This clone was seen only once. The chain recombines TRBV7-9 with TRBJ1-3; D is unclear. V was trimmed by 1 base and J by 3 bases, leaving 7 bases between them. CDR3 size: 14 residues. Looked up from germline, CDR1 is SEHNR and CDR2 is FQNEAQ (reference sequence). The CDR3 region has the DNA TGTGCCAGCAGCTTAGGACATGATGGAAACACCATATATTTT. Amino acid sequence: CASSLGHDGNTIYF. The full variable domain, in which reference TRBV7-9 and TRBJ1-3 provide the parts outside the CDR3, is DTGVSQNPRHKITKRGQNVTFRCDPISEHNRLYWYRQTLGQGPEFLTYFQNEAQLEKSRLLSDRFSAERPKGSFSTLEIQRTEQGDSAMYLCASSLGHDGNTIYFGEGSWLTVV.

The gene calls are TRBV19 and TRBJ2-1, with TRBD1 identical over 8 bases. J was trimmed by 5 bases and V by 3 bases; bases with no gene match: 9. CDR3 length: 16 residues. Per the germline V gene, CDR1 is LNHDA and CDR2 is SQIVND (reference sequence). In DNA form, the CDR3 reads TGTGCCAGTAGTATGGCCCTCGGGACAGGACACAATGAGCAGTTCTTC. Amino acids: CASSMALGTGHNEQFF.

Regarding this clone: At one end, the junction sequence differs from germline, possibly due to a read error. The rearrangement links TRBV5-3 to TRBJ2-7; possible D gene TRBD1, 6 bases. TRBV5-3 qualifies as an ORF whose function is uncertain. CDR3 length: 14 amino acids. For the CDR3, the DNA is TGTGCCAGCAGCTTCCGGGACAAGATATACGAGCAGTACTTC. Protein sequence: CASSFRDKIYEQYF.

The chain employs TRBV11-2 and TRBJ2-5; 8 bases are shared with TRBD2. The V segment lost 3 bases and the J segment 5 bases; nucleotides outside the gene matches: 8. The germline V gene encodes CDR1 SGHAT and CDR2 FQNNGV. The CDR3 spans 15 residues. The CDR3 reads CASSLGPTSVETQYF. CDR3 bases: TGTGCCAGCAGCTTGGGACCGACTAGCGTTGAGACCCAGTACTTC.

The chain combines TRBV11-3 with TRBJ2-1; 9 bases match TRBD1. CDR3 size: 16 residues. Germline values: CDR1 SGHNT, CDR2 YENEEA. Trimming removed 2 bases from V and 6 bases from J; junction bases left unmatched: 8. CDR3 DNA sequence: TGTGCCAGCAGCTTACGCGGGACAGGGCCGATCAATGAGCAGTTCTTC. It encodes CASSLRGTGPINEQFF.

The chain is built from TRBV7-2 and TRBJ2-7; the match to TRBD2 covers 7 bases. This CDR3 has 17 amino acids. The germline V gene encodes CDR1 SGHTA and CDR2 FQGNSA. After removal of 2 bases from V and 2 bases from J, the junction contained 12 bases not matched to a gene. CDR3 loop: CASSLRAWGLPTYEQYF. The DNA for the CDR3 is TGTGCCAGCAGCTTAAGGGCTTGGGGACTACCCACCTACGAGCAGTACTTC.

In its sample, this clone was seen once. The CDR3 sequence is CASSSTGGGQETQYF. CDR3 in DNA: TGTGCCAGCAGCTCGACCGGGGGGGGGCAAGAGACCCAGTACTTC. V gene TRBV5-6 combines with J gene TRBJ2-5; 8 bases match TRBD2. The CDR3 has 15 amino acids. The germline gives CDR1 SGHDT, CDR2 YYEEEE. Unmatched junction bases numbered 6, after V lost 3 bases and J lost 2 bases.

This clone was counted a single time. J is TRBJ2-2 and V is TRBV6-5; no firm D call. Between the trimmed V and J ends, which lost 2 bases and 4 bases, there was a span of 5 bases. CDR1 is MNHEY, CDR2 SVGAGI, per germline. This CDR3 is 13 amino acids long. In nucleotides, the CDR3 is TGTGCCAGCAGTTACCAGCGCACCGGGGAGCTGTTTTTT. This gives the protein CASSYQRTGELFF.

There are a few counts of this clone. This chain joins TRBV11-2 and TRBJ1-3, with D possibly matching TRBD1 (5 bases). This CDR3 is built from 16 residues. Deletions cut 5 bases from V and 0 bases from J, with 14 bases between. Germline V gives CDR1 SGHAT, CDR2 FQNNGV. The CDR3 region is CASSALQVSSGNTIYF. The CDR3 region has the DNA TGTGCCAGCAGCGCCCTACAGGTCTCCTCTGGAAACACCATATATTTT.

The chain links TRBV6-1 to TRBJ1-2; the match to TRBD1 covers 8 bases. The V and J ends lost 7 bases and 4 bases, in that order; junction bases with no gene match: 5. Germline-derived CDR1 and CDR2 are MNHNS and SASEGT. This CDR3 has 13 residues. The CDR3 reads CASTDRGRYGYTF. The CDR3 nucleotides are TGTGCCAGCACCGACAGGGGACGCTATGGCTACACCTTC.

Concerning this clone itself: Other DNA sequences within the sample encode an identical CDR3. This rearrangement joins TRBV5-1 to TRBJ1-1; tentative D call: TRBD1 (6 bases). Trimming took off 0 bases at V and 0 bases at J, with 12 bases between the two ends. Germline CDR1 and CDR2: SGHRS and YFSETQ. This CDR3 region has 16 residues. Written as DNA, the CDR3 is TGCGCCAGCAGCTTGGCCCCAGGGGATATGAACACTGAAGCTTTCTTT. Protein: CASSLAPGDMNTEAFF.

This clone appeared a single time. The genes are TRBV7-2 and TRBJ2-3, with 8 nucleotides matching TRBD2. The CDR3 totals 16 residues. The trim removed 5 bases at V and 5 bases at J, leaving 12 bases unmatched. Germline-derived CDR1 and CDR2 are SGHTA and FQGNSA. The CDR3 loop is CASSPNGGAAGDTQYF. In DNA, the CDR3 is TGTGCCAGCAGCCCTAACGGGGGGGCCGCCGGAGATACGCAGTATTTT.

The chain has TRBV5-1 and TRBJ2-7; 7 nucleotides line up with TRBD1. Germline assignment: CDR1 SGHRS and CDR2 YFSETQ. CDR3 length equals 14 residues. The trim removed 4 bases at V and 7 bases at J, leaving 11 bases unmatched. DNA for the CDR3: TGCGCCAGCAGCATCGGACAGGCCGGTGGGGAGCAGTACTTC. As protein: CASSIGQAGGEQYF.

The gene calls are TRBV5-4 and TRBJ1-2; D gene ambiguous. In germline, CDR1 is SGHNT, CDR2 YYREEE (reference sequence). The V end was cut by 4 bases, the J end by 2 bases, with 15 bases between. This CDR3 is built from 15 residues. CDR3 in DNA: TGTGCCAGCAGCCCCGTGGAGACTGAAAACTATGGCTACACCTTC. Protein sequence: CASSPVETENYGYTF.

The chain combines TRBV29-1 with TRBJ1-2; D unresolved. Germline CDR1 and CDR2: SQVTM and ANQGSEA. The CDR3 spans 13 residues. Deletions cut 3 bases from V and 7 bases from J, with 15 bases between. The CDR3 nucleotides read TGCAGCGTTGAGATCTTTGCACTAGGTGGCTACACCTTC. As protein: CSVEIFALGGYTF.

The CDR3: CASSRWSEAFF. The DNA of the CDR3 is TGTGCCAGCAGTAGGTGGAGTGAAGCTTTCTTT. The chain joins TRBV6-5 to TRBJ1-1; D call uncertain. Trimming pared 5 bases from V and 7 bases from J, leaving 8 bases between. Germline V gene data show CDR1 as MNHEY and CDR2 as SVGAGI. The CDR3 has 11 amino acids.

The chain links TRBV4-2 to TRBJ1-1; D is possibly TRBD1 (5 bases). V lost 3 bases and J 8 bases, leaving 16 bases between the germline ends. There are 14 residues in the CDR3. CDR1 and CDR2 (germline): LGHNA, YNFKEQ. CDR3 protein: CASSQDPRDSEAFF. The CDR3 DNA follows: TGTGCCAGCAGCCAGGACCCCAGGGACTCGGAAGCTTTCTTT.

The CDR3 DNA reads TGTGCCAGCAGCTCAGGACAGGGGGCCCCAGATACGCAGTATTTT. Protein sequence: CASSSGQGAPDTQYF. The chain combines TRBV11-3 with TRBJ2-3; 11 bases align to TRBD1. CDR1 is SGHNT and CDR2 is YENEEA in the germline V gene. This CDR3 has 15 residues. V lost 4 bases, J lost 4 bases, and 4 bases stayed unmatched. The whole variable domain, filled in from reference TRBV11-3 and TRBJ2-3, reads EAGVVQSPRYKIIEKKQPVAFWCNPISGHNTLYWYLQNLGQGPELLIRYENEEAVDDSQLPKDRFSAERLKGVDSTLKIQPAELGDSAVYLCASSSGQGAPDTQYFGPGTRLTVL.

The chain is built from TRBV11-1 and TRBJ1-5; no clear D gene. The V gene lost 5 bases and the J gene lost 4 bases, with 9 bases spanning the gap. The length of the CDR3 is 13 residues. CDR1 is SGHAT, CDR2 FQDESV, per germline (reference sequence). CDR3 region: CASSVDKNQPQHF. The CDR3 DNA is TGTGCCAGCAGCGTTGACAAGAATCAGCCCCAGCATTTT. The variable domain in full, with the rest retrieved from reference TRBV11-1 and TRBJ1-5, is EAEVAQSPRYKITEKSQAVAFWCDPISGHATLYWYRQILGQGPELLVQFQDESVVDDSQLPKDRFSAERLKGVDSTLKIQPAELGDSAMYLCASSVDKNQPQHFGDGTRLSIL.

The gene calls are TRBV27 and TRBJ2-1, with D perhaps TRBD1 (5 bases). Trimming pared 3 bases from V and 1 base from J, leaving 13 bases between. Germline V gene lookup returns CDR1 MNHEY and CDR2 SMNVEV (reference sequence). The CDR3 sequence is 16 residues long. This chain's CDR3 is CASSFSLRVSYNEQFF. CDR3 bases: TGTGCCAGCAGTTTTTCCCTCAGGGTTTCCTACAATGAGCAGTTCTTC.